The rows below give T cell receptor beta chains drawn from one sample of a study of cytomegalovirus exposure and HLA in healthy donors. The repertoire was sequenced with immunoSEQ multiplex PCR; TCRdb's copy has only in-frame clones and lacks some. The sample shows some 180,000 clones, around 77% of them seen only once. Sequencing used PBMCs. These receptors originate from a woman aged 30 to 39 in good health and CMV-seronegative. The CDR3 runs from the conserved cysteine through the conserved F or W. Each record gives: J gene, D gene, V gene, clone size, CDR3 DNA, CDR3 protein. The D gene is left open where the match is weak. Some rows have no size entry. The others give once, few or many, or a class for an expanded clone.

J: TRBJ1-1; D: -; V: TRBV9; size: -; DNA: TGTGCCAGCAGCGTAGCGGGGGTGATGAACACTGAAGCTTTCTTT; CDR3: CASSVAGVMNTEAFF
J: TRBJ2-1; D: TRBD2; V: TRBV2; size: -; DNA: TGTGCCAGCAGTGCTCTAGCGGGGGGAACCAATGAGCAGTTCTTC; CDR3: CASSALAGGTNEQFF
J: TRBJ2-5; D: -; V: TRBV10-1; size: -; DNA: TGCGCCAGCAGTGAGTCGACAGCGCAAGAGACCCAGTACTTC; CDR3: CASSESTAQETQYF
J: TRBJ2-2; D: -; V: TRBV6-1; size: -; DNA: TGTGCCAGCAGTGAACGGCCACTAGTAGCCGGGGAGCTGTTTTTT; CDR3: CASSERPLVAGELFF
J: TRBJ1-1; D: -; V: TRBV27; size: -; DNA: TGTGCCAGCAGTTTGTATGTGACACCTAACACTGAAGCTTTCTTT; CDR3: CASSLYVTPNTEAFF
J: TRBJ2-7; D: TRBD2; V: TRBV4-2; size: -; DNA: TGTGCCAGCAGCCAAACGGGACTAGCGGGGGTCGAGCAGTACTTC; CDR3: CASSQTGLAGVEQYF
J: TRBJ2-2; D: TRBD2; V: TRBV7-2; size: -; DNA: TGTGCCAGCAGCACGGGACTAGCGGGGGGCGGGGAGCTGTTTTTT; CDR3: CASSTGLAGGGELFF
J: TRBJ1-3; D: -; V: TRBV18; size: -; DNA: TGTGCCAGCTCACCGGCCGAGGTCTCTGGAAACACCATATATTTT; CDR3: CASSPAEVSGNTIYF
J: TRBJ2-1; D: TRBD1; V: TRBV5-6; size: -; DNA: TGTGCCAGCAGCTCCGGGACAGCGTTTAGGAGCTCCTACAATGAGCAGTTCTTC; CDR3: CASSSGTAFRSSYNEQFF
J: TRBJ2-7; D: -; V: TRBV6-1; size: -; DNA: TGTGCCAGCAGTGAATGGGCCGGACAGTCCTACGAGCAGTACTTC; CDR3: CASSEWAGQSYEQYF
J: TRBJ2-5; D: -; V: TRBV9; size: once; DNA: TGTGCCAGCAGCGTAGGAGATAGTGTTGAGACCCAGTACTTC; CDR3: CASSVGDSVETQYF
J: TRBJ2-1; D: TRBD2; V: TRBV19; size: -; DNA: TGTGCCAGTAGTATAGAGGGAGGGGTACTATACAATGAGCAGTTCTTC; CDR3: CASSIEGGVLYNEQFF
J: TRBJ2-7; D: -; V: TRBV5-1; size: -; DNA: TGCGCCAGCAGCTTGACCCCCCTCAGGGTGAGTTCTACCTACGAGCAGTACTTC; CDR3: CASSLTPLRVSSTYEQYF
J: TRBJ1-2; D: -; V: TRBV5-6; size: few; DNA: TGTGCCAGCAGCTTAGAGGGTTGGGATGGCTACACCTTC; CDR3: CASSLEGWDGYTF
J: TRBJ1-2; D: -; V: TRBV27; size: -; DNA: TGTGCCAGCAGTTTATCCCTGCTAGAGGGCTACACCTTC; CDR3: CASSLSLLEGYTF
J: TRBJ2-2; D: TRBD2; V: TRBV7-8; size: -; DNA: TGTGCCAGCAGCCCGGAACTAGCGGGGGGAGGGGTCGGGGAGCTGTTTTTT; CDR3: CASSPELAGGGVGELFF
J: TRBJ2-7; D: -; V: TRBV6-1; size: -; DNA: TGTGCCAGCACTAGTAGGGGGGGGACTCTTTACGAGCAGTACTTC; CDR3: CASTSRGGTLYEQYF
J: TRBJ1-1; D: -; V: TRBV7-2; size: few; DNA: TGTGCCAGCAGCTTGCTTGTAGAACCCGCTGAAGCTTTCTTT; CDR3: CASSLLVEPAEAFF
J: TRBJ2-7; D: TRBD2; V: TRBV6-1; size: -; DNA: TGTGCCAGCAGTAGGACTAGCGGTTTCTACGAGCAGTACTTC; CDR3: CASSRTSGFYEQYF
J: TRBJ2-1; D: TRBD2; V: TRBV25-1; size: -; DNA: TGTGCCAGCACGGGAGGGAGGTACAATGAGCAGTTCTTC; CDR3: CASTGGRYNEQFF
J: TRBJ2-7; D: -; V: TRBV4-2; size: -; DNA: TGTGCCAGCAGCATCCGCCTACAGGGTGAAGGGTACGAGCAGTACTTC; CDR3: CASSIRLQGEGYEQYF
J: TRBJ1-5; D: -; V: TRBV7-2; size: few; DNA: TGTGCCAGCAGCCATTGGGGGCAAGGGTTGCAGCCCCAGCATTTT; CDR3: CASSHWGQGLQPQHF
J: TRBJ2-1; D: TRBD2; V: TRBV10-1; size: few; DNA: TGCGCCAGCAGTGGAGGGACTAGCTACAATGAGCAGTTCTTC; CDR3: CASSGGTSYNEQFF
J: TRBJ2-1; D: TRBD2; V: TRBV19; size: -; DNA: TGTGCCAGTAAGACGGGACTAGCTGTCAATGAGCAGTTCTTC; CDR3: CASKTGLAVNEQFF
J: TRBJ2-2; D: -; V: TRBV2; size: -; DNA: TGTGCCAGCGGGTGGAGGGCGGTCGGGGAGCTGTTTTTT; CDR3: CASGWRAVGELFF
J: TRBJ2-1; D: TRBD1; V: TRBV28; size: -; DNA: TGTGCCAGCAGGAACACCGGGACAGCCGATACGAATGAGCAGTTCTTC; CDR3: CASRNTGTADTNEQFF
J: TRBJ1-2; D: -; V: TRBV7-9; size: -; DNA: TGTGCCAGCAGCCAGGGGCAGGGAGGGGACTATGGCTACACCTTC; CDR3: CASSQGQGGDYGYTF
J: TRBJ2-5; D: TRBD2; V: TRBV28; size: -; DNA: TGTGCCAGCAGTCAAGGACTAGGAGAGACCCAGTACTTC; CDR3: CASSQGLGETQYF
J: TRBJ2-2; D: TRBD1; V: TRBV7-3; size: few; DNA: TGTGCCAGCAGCTTAATGCGCGAGGAGACAGGGACCGGGGAGCTGTTTTTT; CDR3: CASSLMREETGTGELFF
J: TRBJ2-3; D: TRBD2; V: TRBV9; size: -; DNA: TGTGCCAGCAGCCTTGGGACTAGCGGGGGATCAGATACGCAGTATTTT; CDR3: CASSLGTSGGSDTQYF
J: TRBJ1-2; D: -; V: TRBV7-2; size: once; DNA: TGTGCCAGCAGCCTAATGGGCGTTGGCTACACCTTC; CDR3: CASSLMGVGYTF
J: TRBJ1-6; D: TRBD1; V: TRBV12-5; size: -; DNA: TGTGCTAGTGGTACCTATTTAGGGGGCGTCTATAATTCACCCCTCCACTTT; CDR3: CASGTYLGGVYNSPLHF
J: TRBJ2-5; D: -; V: TRBV7-9; size: -; DNA: TGTGCCAGCAGCTTAGGTGACAGGCAAGAGACCCAGTACTTC; CDR3: CASSLGDRQETQYF
J: TRBJ2-7; D: -; V: TRBV9; size: -; DNA: TGTGCCAGCAGCGGGGACATGTCCTACGAGCAGTACTTC; CDR3: CASSGDMSYEQYF
J: TRBJ2-3; D: TRBD2; V: TRBV7-2; size: -; DNA: TGTGCCAGCAGCCCGGGACTAGCGGGGTCTTCAGATACGCAGTATTTT; CDR3: CASSPGLAGSSDTQYF
J: TRBJ2-7; D: TRBD2; V: TRBV27; size: -; DNA: TGTGCCAGCAGTTTATCGAGGACTAGAATGAGAATCTACGAGCAGTACTTC; CDR3: CASSLSRTRMRIYEQYF
J: TRBJ2-1; D: TRBD1; V: TRBV19; size: -; DNA: TGTGCCAGTAGTATGGGGACAGGGACCCTCAATGAGCAGTTCTTC; CDR3: CASSMGTGTLNEQFF
J: TRBJ1-1; D: TRBD1; V: TRBV5-1; size: -; DNA: TGCGCCAGCAGCATTACAGGGGGAGGTGAAGCTTTCTTT; CDR3: CASSITGGGEAFF
J: TRBJ2-2; D: -; V: TRBV10-3; size: -; DNA: TGTGCCGTACAAAAGGAGAGCACCGGGGAGCTGTTTTTT; CDR3: CAVQKESTGELFF
J: TRBJ2-5; D: -; V: TRBV27; size: -; DNA: TGTGCCAGCAGTTTAAGAAGGAGGTCCCAAGAGACCCAGTACTTC; CDR3: CASSLRRRSQETQYF
J: TRBJ2-3; D: TRBD2; V: TRBV27; size: -; DNA: TGTGCCAGCAGCCAATACGGACTAGCGGGGGGCGATACGCAGTATTTT; CDR3: CASSQYGLAGGDTQYF
J: TRBJ2-1; D: -; V: TRBV5-1; size: -; DNA: TGCGCCAGCAGCCCTCTAGCGAATCCCCCCGACGAGCAGTTCTTC; CDR3: CASSPLANPPDEQFF
J: TRBJ1-1; D: -; V: TRBV5-6; size: -; DNA: TGTGCCAGCAGCTTGGTTTTTTCCAGCGGTGAAGCTTTCTTT; CDR3: CASSLVFSSGEAFF
J: TRBJ2-2; D: -; V: TRBV7-9; size: -; DNA: TGTGCCAGCAGCCGCCCGGGGACCGGGGAGCTGTTTTTT; CDR3: CASSRPGTGELFF
J: TRBJ2-5; D: -; V: TRBV5-5; size: -; DNA: TGTGCCAGCAGCTTGAATGGCAGGGTTGAAGCAGAGACCCAGTACTTC; CDR3: CASSLNGRVEAETQYF
J: TRBJ1-5; D: -; V: TRBV21-1; size: -; DNA: TGTGCCAGCTGCCGTAAAGGGAGGCTGTGGGACCAGCCCCAGCATTTT; CDR3: CASCRKGRLWDQPQHF
J: TRBJ2-7; D: TRBD1; V: TRBV5-6; size: -; DNA: TGTGCCAGCAGCGAGACAGGGAACGAGCAGTACTTC; CDR3: CASSETGNEQYF